The 17 T cell receptor beta chains given below trace back to one sample, sequenced in a study of identifying expanded T cells in peripheral blood. The protocol was immunoSEQ multiplex PCR, while the TCRdb copy is restricted to in-frame clones and leaves out a portion. The data show roughly 100,000 clones, 88% seen once. The sample was blood. The receptors were sampled from a person between 18 and 70 years old in good health.

The chain is built from TRBV5-1 and TRBJ1-2; TRBD1 agrees at 7 bases. From germline, CDR1 is SGHRS and CDR2 YFSETQ. V lost 0 bases to trimming and J lost 0 bases; unmatched junction nucleotides: 5. This CDR3 is built from 16 residues. Here the CDR3 reads CASSLGLGQTNYGYTF. The CDR3 nucleotides are TGCGCCAGCAGCTTGGGCCTGGGACAGACTAACTATGGCTACACCTTC.

The genes are TRBV27 and TRBJ2-3; no firm D call. The CDR3 is made up of 11 amino acids. Germline V CDR1 and CDR2: MNHEY, SMNVEV (reference sequence). V was clipped by 8 bases and J by 6 bases, with 9 bases between them. As DNA, the CDR3 is TGTGCCAGCTGGGCCGCCGATACGCAGTATTTT. Translated, it gives CASWAADTQYF.

The gene calls are TRBV9 and TRBJ2-3; weak D call: TRBD2 (6 bases). Trimming took off 4 bases at V and 6 bases at J, with 15 bases between the two ends. The CDR3 runs to 14 residues. The germline CDR1 and CDR2 sequences are SGDLS and YYNGEE. The CDR3 reads CASSHASASDTQYF. In DNA, the CDR3 is TGTGCCAGCAGCCACGCTAGCGCCTCCGATACGCAGTATTTT.

J is TRBJ2-7 and V is TRBV7-9, with D perhaps assigned TRBD1 or TRBD2 (6 bases each). Per the germline V gene, CDR1 is SEHNR and CDR2 is FQNEAQ (reference sequence). The CDR3 extends over 14 amino acids. V gave up 8 bases and J gave up 0 bases, with 14 bases separating them. CDR3 sequence: CASSEGGSSYEQYF. The DNA of the CDR3 is TGTGCCAGCTCCGAAGGGGGGAGCTCCTACGAGCAGTACTTC.

V gene TRBV7-6 combines with J gene TRBJ2-7, with unresolved D. This CDR3 contains 12 residues. Germline V lookup: CDR1 SGHVS, CDR2 FNYEAQ. V was pared by 5 bases and J by 5 bases, with 10 bases between. The CDR3 loop reads CASSPLGDEQYF. The CDR3 DNA sequence: TGTGCCAGCAGCCCTCTTGGGGACGAGCAGTACTTC.

The gene calls are TRBV2 and TRBJ1-2; D call uncertain. The ends were cut back, 8 bases at V and 4 bases at J, with 17 bases in the middle. CDR1 is SNHLY, CDR2 FYNNEI, per germline. The CDR3 covers 14 residues. CDR3 in DNA: TGTGCCAGCCGGTCGACGGGAAATGGCTATGGCTACACCTTC. It specifies CASRSTGNGYGYTF.

V and J are TRBV5-5 and TRBJ2-7; D might be TRBD1 (5 bases). CDR3 length: 14 residues. Between the trimmed V and J ends, which lost 5 bases and 1 base, there was a span of 13 bases. Germline V CDR1 and CDR2: SGHKS, YYEKEE (reference sequence). The CDR3 reads CASRALRGSYEQYF. In nucleotides, the CDR3 is TGTGCCAGCAGGGCCCTTAGGGGATCCTACGAGCAGTACTTC.

Only one count was recorded for this clone. This chain connects TRBV29-1 to TRBJ2-2; 8 nucleotides line up with TRBD2. Looked up from germline, CDR1 is SQVTM and CDR2 is ANQGSEA. This CDR3 has 13 amino acids. Trimming removed 7 bases from V and 4 bases from J; junction bases left unmatched: 5. CDR3: CSAARGGTGELFF. In DNA, the CDR3 is TGCAGCGCCGCCCGGGGGGGCACCGGGGAGCTGTTTTTT.

The CDR3 nucleotides are TGTGCCAGCAGCTTAGCTTGGACAGGCATCAATCAGCCCCAGCATTTT. Translated: CASSLAWTGINQPQHF. The V gene is TRBV7-8, the J gene TRBJ1-5; 7 nucleotides align to TRBD1. The CDR3 length is 16 residues. CDR1 is SGHVS, CDR2 FQNEAQ, per germline. Germline trimming cut 0 bases from V and 3 bases from J; bases unmatched to any gene: 5.

The rearrangement links TRBV19 to TRBJ1-1; weak D call: TRBD1 (5 bases). The V and J ends lost 4 bases and 5 bases respectively, with 11 bases between them. Germline-derived CDR1 and CDR2 are LNHDA and SQIVND (reference sequence). CDR3 length: 13 residues. CDR3 protein: CASSTSRGTEAFF. CDR3 sequence (DNA): TGTGCCAGTAGTACATCTAGGGGAACTGAAGCTTTCTTT. Filled out from reference TRBV19 and TRBJ1-1, the complete variable domain reads DGGITQSPKYLFRKEGQNVTLSCEQNLNHDAMYWYRQDPGQGLRLIYYSQIVNDFQKGDIAEGYSVSREKKESFPLTVTSAQKNPTAFYLCASSTSRGTEAFFGQGTRLTVV.

The chain couples TRBV29-1 to TRBJ1-2; D may be TRBD1 (5 bases). CDR3 length: 14 amino acids. CDR1 is SQVTM and CDR2 is ANQGSEA in the germline V gene. Trimming took 4 bases from V and 0 from J, leaving 12 bases between them. Written as DNA, the CDR3 is TGCAGCGTTGGGCAGGGCAGAACTAACTATGGCTACACCTTC. Its translation: CSVGQGRTNYGYTF.

The chain links TRBV5-4 to TRBJ2-1, with 8 positions matching TRBD2. From germline, CDR1 is SGHNT and CDR2 YYREEE (reference sequence). V lost 0 bases, J lost 1 base, and 3 bases stayed unmatched. This CDR3 is 16 amino acids long. In DNA form, the CDR3 reads TGTGCCAGCAGCTTGGCCCCTAGCGGGTCCTACAATGAGCAGTTCTTC. Translated, it gives CASSLAPSGSYNEQFF.

CDR3 sequence reads: CASSQEIGTGGYEQYF. The DNA for the CDR3 is TGCGCCAGCAGCCAAGAAATCGGGACAGGGGGCTACGAGCAGTACTTC. This sequence joins TRBV4-3 and TRBJ2-7, with 11 bases that match TRBD1. The CDR3 sequence is 16 residues long. Germline CDR1 reads LGHNA; CDR2 reads YSLEER. V was pared by 0 bases and J by 3 bases, with 4 bases of the junction left unmatched.

The chain uses TRBV30 and TRBJ2-2; no firm D call. The CDR3 extends over 13 amino acids. CDR1 GTSNPN and CDR2 SVGIG come from the germline V gene (reference sequence). Trimming stripped 5 bases from V and 4 bases from J, with 11 bases between. CDR3 amino acids: CAWSVLSTGELFF. CDR3 nucleotide sequence: TGTGCCTGGTCCGTTCTCAGCACCGGGGAGCTGTTTTTT.

The chain recombines TRBV30 with TRBJ2-2; D perhaps matches TRBD1 (7 bases). Germline CDR1 is GTSNPN and CDR2 is SVGIG (reference sequence). V lost 3 bases and J lost 2, with 13 bases in between. The CDR3 length is 15 residues. The CDR3 loop reads CAWRFRGANTGELFF. In DNA form, the CDR3 reads TGTGCCTGGAGGTTCAGGGGGGCTAACACCGGGGAGCTGTTTTTT.

The rearrangement uses TRBV5-1 and TRBJ1-1; no firm D call. The germline V gene encodes CDR1 SGHRS and CDR2 YFSETQ. V was clipped by 0 bases and J by 1 base, with 10 bases between them. The CDR3 extends over 15 amino acids. CDR3 DNA sequence: TGCGCCAGCAGCTTGGTTCCGGGAGCGAACACTGAAGCTTTCTTT. Translated, it gives CASSLVPGANTEAFF.

A single count supports this clone. The J gene is TRBJ1-4, the V gene TRBV29-1; 9 bases map to TRBD1. Germline trimming cut 4 bases from V and 8 bases from J; bases unmatched to any gene: 2. Germline CDR1 SQVTM, CDR2 ANQGSEA. The CDR3 is 12 amino acids. The CDR3 reads CSVVQGAEKLFF. CDR3 nucleotides: TGCAGCGTTGTACAGGGGGCGGAAAAACTGTTTTTT. The full variable domain, with the rest looked up from reference TRBV29-1 and TRBJ1-4, is SAVISQKPSRDICQRGTSLTIQCQVDSQVTMMFWYRQQPGQSLTLIATANQGSEATYESGFVIDKFPISRPNLTFSTLTVSNMSPEDSSIYLCSVVQGAEKLFFGSGTQLSVL.